These 28 T cell receptor beta chains came from one sample sequenced in a study of shared T cell receptors in the human thymus. This table comes from immunoSEQ multiplex PCR, and its TCRdb copy is limited to in-frame clones, with some not included. The table lists hundreds of thousands of clones, roughly 86% of them singletons. In addition, the sample was reused for a study of human thymus T cells.

The source material was thymocytes. The receptor set was obtained from a boy under three years old with a congenital heart defect.

The chain carries TRBV2 and TRBJ2-5; D call uncertain. With the DNA end fitting TRBJ2-7 better, the J assignment may be wrong. CDR3 length equals 12 residues. The germline CDR1 and CDR2 sequences are SNHLY and FYNNEI. The CDR3 DNA sequence: TGTGCCAGCAATTACAGCCCCTACGAGCAGTACTTC. This encodes CASNYSPYEQYF.

This chain connects TRBV5-6 to TRBJ1-2, with 7 bases identical to TRBD1. Germline CDR1 reads SGHDT; CDR2 reads YYEEEE. The CDR3 totals 13 residues. J lost 12 bases, V lost 0 bases, and 8 bases had no gene match. The CDR3 sequence is CASSLAPRGEHTF. As DNA, the CDR3 is TGTGCCAGCAGCTTGGCGCCCAGGGGGGAGCACACCTTC.

The chain has TRBV10-3 and TRBJ1-2; 7 nucleotides match TRBD1. There are 14 residues in the CDR3. V shed 6 bases and J 0 bases; nucleotides not matched to a gene: 4. CDR1 and CDR2 (germline): ENHRY, SYGVKD. CDR3 protein: CAIRRDSSNYGYTF. In nucleotides, the CDR3 is TGTGCCATCAGGCGGGACAGTTCTAACTATGGCTACACCTTC.

The chain links TRBV25-1 to TRBJ2-2, with 8 bases that match TRBD2. Germline V gene data show CDR1 as MGHDK and CDR2 as SYGVNS. This CDR3 spans 18 amino acids. V was pared by 0 bases and J by 6 bases, with 12 bases of the junction left unmatched. The CDR3, as DNA: TGTGCCAGCAGTGAATATATCGTCCGGGAGGGGGACCCCGGGGAGCTGTTTTTT. This sequence encodes CASSEYIVREGDPGELFF. The full variable domain, in which reference TRBV25-1 and TRBJ2-2 provide the parts outside the CDR3, is EADIYQTPRYLVIGTGKKITLECSQTMGHDKMYWYQQDPGMELHLIHYSYGVNSTEKGDLSSESTVSRIRTEHFPLTLESARPSHTSQYLCASSEYIVREGDPGELFFGEGSRLTVL.

This clone was observed once. The chain carries TRBV5-1 and TRBJ2-1; possible D gene TRBD1, 6 bases. The CDR3 runs to 17 residues. V was cut by 0 bases and J by 8 bases, with 21 bases left in between. Per the germline V gene, CDR1 is SGHRS and CDR2 is YFSETQ. The CDR3 here is CASSLEQGKGVCHEQFF. The DNA of the CDR3 is TGCGCCAGCAGCTTGGAACAGGGAAAGGGAGTGTGTCATGAGCAGTTCTTC.

The chain has TRBV6-5 and TRBJ2-7, with 11 nucleotides matching TRBD2. CDR1 MNHEY and CDR2 SVGAGI come from the germline V gene. The trim removed 5 bases at V and 4 bases at J, leaving 7 bases unmatched. The length of the CDR3 is 15 residues. Here the CDR3 reads CASSRKTSGKYEQYF. The CDR3, as DNA: TGTGCCAGCAGTCGAAAGACTAGCGGGAAATACGAGCAGTACTTC.

The genes are TRBV4-1 and TRBJ2-7; 7 bases line up with TRBD2. V shed 0 bases and J 4 bases; nucleotides not matched to a gene: 15. Germline V gene sequence: CDR1 MGHRA, CDR2 YSYEKL. The CDR3 loop spans 18 amino acids. CDR3 amino acids: CASSQDHPLVGGTYEQYF. CDR3 nucleotides: TGCGCCAGCAGCCAAGATCACCCCCTCGTCGGGGGGACTTACGAGCAGTACTTC.

The chain uses TRBV15 and TRBJ1-3, with D uncertain. Deletions cut 1 base from V and 5 bases from J, with 18 bases between. The V gene's germline CDR1 is LNHNV and CDR2 YYDKDF (reference sequence). This CDR3 has 17 residues. The CDR3 loop reads CATSRVNRLSGRNTIYF. CDR3 bases: TGTGCCACCAGCAGAGTTAACAGACTCTCGGGGAGAAACACCATATATTTT.

This chain links TRBV5-6 with TRBJ1-1; D gene unclear. The V end was cut by 1 base, the J end by 10 bases, with 11 bases between. The CDR3 is made up of 12 amino acids. The V gene's germline CDR1 is SGHDT and CDR2 YYEEEE. CDR3 in amino acids: CASSLSENPAFF. The CDR3, as DNA: TGTGCCAGCAGCTTGTCTGAGAATCCAGCTTTCTTT.

The chain carries TRBV30 and TRBJ1-1; D unclear. Germline CDR1 reads GTSNPN; CDR2 reads SVGIG (reference sequence). The CDR3 is made up of 19 amino acids. Trimming removed 0 bases at V and 7 bases at J, with 30 bases between. The CDR3 DNA reads as TGTGCCTGGAGTGTACTTCATCACCGGGAAGGAGTGTTGGATGATGAAGCTTTCTTT. Protein product: CAWSVLHHREGVLDDEAFF.

This clone was found once. CDR3: CASTDKRGGDTQYF. The DNA of the CDR3 is TGTGCCAGCACCGACAAGCGGGGGGGCGATACGCAGTATTTT. J is TRBJ2-3 and V is TRBV7-2, with 10 positions matching TRBD2. The CDR3 runs to 14 residues. V was pared by 7 bases and J by 6 bases, with 7 bases of the junction left unmatched. Germline CDR1 reads SGHTA; CDR2 reads FQGNSA.

The chain uses TRBV9 and TRBJ1-4, with 7 bases that match TRBD1. The CDR3 has 14 residues. Per germline, CDR1 SGDLS and CDR2 YYNGEE. J lost 8 bases, V lost 4 bases, and 8 bases had no gene match. The CDR3 reads CASSPDREKEKLFF. Here the CDR3 DNA reads TGTGCCAGCAGCCCCGACAGGGAAAAAGAAAAACTGTTTTTT.

The chain uses TRBV4-2 and TRBJ2-7; 12 positions match TRBD2. The CDR3 loop spans 17 amino acids. With 1 base clipped from V and 2 bases from J, the junction kept 6 bases outside the gene matches. Germline V gives CDR1 LGHNA, CDR2 YNFKEQ. CDR3 loop: CASSQGLAGGWPYEQYF. CDR3 nucleotides: TGTGCCAGCAGCCAAGGTCTAGCGGGGGGGTGGCCCTACGAGCAGTACTTC.

This chain uses TRBV11-2 with TRBJ1-5, with a weak D call TRBD1 (5 bases). CDR1 is SGHAT and CDR2 is FQNNGV in the germline V gene. The V end lost 5 bases, the J end lost 0 bases, and 11 bases lay between the germline ends. The CDR3 has 15 amino acids. Here the CDR3 reads CASSPGNYSNQPQHF. CDR3 in DNA: TGTGCCAGCAGCCCAGGGAACTATAGCAATCAGCCCCAGCATTTT.

This chain links TRBV12-1 with TRBJ1-6; the table names TRBD1, a call not compared with the DNA. TRBV12-1 has pseudogene status. CDR3 length: 17 residues. CDR3 region: CASSFKVQGSYNSPLHF. The CDR3 DNA sequence: TGTGCCAGCAGCTTTAAGGTTCAGGGCTCCTATAATTCACCCCTCCACTTT.

The chain links TRBV5-6 to TRBJ1-2; no clear D gene. The V end lost 1 base, the J end lost 4 bases, and 5 bases lay between the germline ends. CDR1 and CDR2 from the germline V gene are SGHDT and YYEEEE. This CDR3 is built from 12 residues. Written as DNA, the CDR3 is TGTGCCAGCAGCTTGTGGGCCTATGGCTACACCTTC. It is translated as CASSLWAYGYTF.

The chain employs TRBV9 and TRBJ2-1, with 12 bases lining up with TRBD2. Trimming cost V 0 bases and J 0 bases; bases outside gene matches: 13. The CDR3 length is 21 residues. The germline V gene encodes CDR1 SGDLS and CDR2 YYNGEE. CDR3 residues: CASSVEVKLAGGQSSYNEQFF. CDR3 sequence (DNA): TGTGCCAGCAGCGTAGAGGTTAAACTAGCGGGGGGCCAAAGCTCCTACAATGAGCAGTTCTTC.

The chain links TRBV7-2 to TRBJ2-1; D is unresolved. The V end lost 1 base, the J end lost 0 bases, and 10 bases lay between the germline ends. Germline V gene data show CDR1 as SGHTA and CDR2 as FQGNSA. This CDR3 is 16 amino acids long. The CDR3 here is CASSLETDLSYNEQFF. The CDR3 DNA follows: TGTGCCAGCAGCTTAGAAACAGACCTCTCCTACAATGAGCAGTTCTTC.

This clone was detected only once. The chain uses TRBV28 and TRBJ1-5; D call uncertain. There are 13 residues in the CDR3. Germline CDR1 MDHEN, CDR2 SYDVKM. V was pared by 4 bases and J by 0 bases, with 4 bases between. The CDR3: CASSSVSNQPQHF. CDR3 DNA sequence: TGTGCCAGCAGTTCAGTTAGCAATCAGCCCCAGCATTTT.

The CDR3 DNA sequence: TGTGCCAGCAGTTTCCCGGACAGGGGGTCTTTAAATTGTGGCTACACCTTC. It yields the protein CASSFPDRGSLNCGYTF. The rearrangement uses TRBV28 and TRBJ1-2, with 10 bases fitting TRBD1. Germline values: CDR1 MDHEN, CDR2 SYDVKM. Trimming at V came to 3 bases and at J to 7 bases, leaving 14 bases not matched to a gene. CDR3 length: 17 amino acids.

The chain joins TRBV19 to TRBJ2-1; maybe TRBD2 (6 bases). The CDR3 extends over 13 amino acids. Between the trimmed V and J ends, which lost 8 bases and 5 bases, there was a span of 13 bases. Germline V CDR1 and CDR2: LNHDA, SQIVND (reference sequence). The DNA of the CDR3 is TGTGCCAGTCAGACTAGGGATAACAATGAGCAGTTCTTC. As protein: CASQTRDNNEQFF.

This rearrangement joins TRBV9 to TRBJ1-2, with a weak D call TRBD1 (6 bases). This CDR3 spans 15 amino acids. The V end was cut by 4 bases, the J end by 8 bases, with 21 bases between. The V gene's germline CDR1 is SGDLS and CDR2 YYNGEE. The CDR3 nucleotides read TGTGCCAGCAGCCCCCAGGACAGTGACGAGGACGGCTACACCTTC. Its protein is CASSPQDSDEDGYTF. The full variable domain, with the rest looked up from reference TRBV9 and TRBJ1-2, is DSGVTQTPKHLITATGQRVTLRCSPRSGDLSVYWYQQSLDQGLQFLIQYYNGEERAKGNILERFSAQQFPDLHSELNLSSLELGDSALYFCASSPQDSDEDGYTFGSGTRLTVV.

The chain couples TRBV7-9 to TRBJ1-1; D remains ambiguous. CDR3 length: 13 residues. The V end lost 1 base, the J end lost 7 bases, and 10 bases lay between the germline ends. The germline CDR1 and CDR2 sequences are SEHNR and FQNEAQ (reference sequence). Here the CDR3 DNA reads TGTGCCAGCAGCTTAGAGGTGACAAGTGAAGCTTTCTTT. This translates into CASSLEVTSEAFF.

The rearrangement uses TRBV12-5 and TRBJ2-7, with D uncertain. Germline CDR1 is LGHNT and CDR2 is FRNRAP. V lost 1 base to trimming and J lost 2 bases, with 6 bases between them. This CDR3 is built from 13 residues. CDR3 coding DNA: TGTGCTAGTGGTTTGGGGCAGGCCTACGAGCAGTACTTC. Residues: CASGLGQAYEQYF.

J is TRBJ1-6 and V is TRBV5-1; D remains ambiguous. The V end was cut by 0 bases, the J end by 7 bases, with 14 bases between. Germline V gene data show CDR1 as SGHRS and CDR2 as YFSETQ. This CDR3 is built from 16 residues. Here the CDR3 reads CASSLAIGLRNSPLHF. CDR3 bases: TGCGCCAGCAGCTTGGCCATTGGGCTCAGGAATTCACCCCTCCACTTT.

The chain joins TRBV5-1 to TRBJ2-1; weak D call: TRBD2 (6 bases). CDR3 length: 17 amino acids. The germline V gene encodes CDR1 SGHRS and CDR2 YFSETQ. The V and J ends lost 4 bases and 0 bases respectively, with 17 bases between them. The CDR3 nucleotides read TGCGCCAGCAGCCCCGAAGGGCGGGGCGCCTCCTACAATGAGCAGTTCTTC. Its translation: CASSPEGRGASYNEQFF.

The chain is built from TRBV7-2 and TRBJ2-5; D gene uncertain. Germline V gives CDR1 SGHTA, CDR2 FQGNSA. V was clipped by 4 bases and J by 1 base, with 7 bases between them. This CDR3 has 13 residues. CDR3 DNA sequence: TGTGCCAGCAGCTCCAGGCCCCAAGAGACCCAGTACTTC. This codes for CASSSRPQETQYF.

This clone was observed once. This chain links TRBV6-1 with TRBJ1-5; tentatively, D is TRBD1 (6 bases). V was cut by 6 bases and J by 1 base, with 10 bases left in between. CDR1 is MNHNS and CDR2 is SASEGT in the germline V gene. The CDR3 covers 14 residues. CDR3 sequence: CASRGARSNQPQHF. The DNA of the CDR3 is TGTGCCAGCAGGGGGGCAAGAAGCAATCAGCCCCAGCATTTT.